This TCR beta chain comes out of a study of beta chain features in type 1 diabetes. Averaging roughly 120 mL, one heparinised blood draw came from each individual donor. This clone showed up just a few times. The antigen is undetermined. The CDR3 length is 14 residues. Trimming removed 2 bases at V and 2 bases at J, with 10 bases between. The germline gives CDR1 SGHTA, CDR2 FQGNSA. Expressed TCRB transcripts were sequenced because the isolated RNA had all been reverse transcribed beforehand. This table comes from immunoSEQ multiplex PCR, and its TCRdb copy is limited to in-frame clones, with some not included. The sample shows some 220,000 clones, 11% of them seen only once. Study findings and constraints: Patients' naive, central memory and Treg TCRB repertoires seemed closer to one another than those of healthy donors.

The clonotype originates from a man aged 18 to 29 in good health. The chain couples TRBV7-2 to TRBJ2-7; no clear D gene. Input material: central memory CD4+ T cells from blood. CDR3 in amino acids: CASSLQAQTYEQYF. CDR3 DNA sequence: TGTGCCAGCAGCTTACAAGCTCAAACCTACGAGCAGTACTTC.